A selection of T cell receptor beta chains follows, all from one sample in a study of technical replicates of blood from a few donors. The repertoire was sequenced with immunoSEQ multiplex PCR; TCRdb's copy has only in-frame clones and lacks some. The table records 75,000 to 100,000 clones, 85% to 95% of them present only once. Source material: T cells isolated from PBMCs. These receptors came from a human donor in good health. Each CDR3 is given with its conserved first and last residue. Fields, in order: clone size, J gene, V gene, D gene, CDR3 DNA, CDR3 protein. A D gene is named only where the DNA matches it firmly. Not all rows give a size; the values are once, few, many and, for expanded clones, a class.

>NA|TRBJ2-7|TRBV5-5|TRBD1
TGTGCCAGCAGCTACGGGGACAGGGCAGCCTACGAGCAGTACTTC
CASSYGDRAAYEQYF
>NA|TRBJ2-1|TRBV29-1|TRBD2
TGCAGCGTTGATGCCGGGACTAGTTCCTACAATGAGCAGTTCTTC
CSVDAGTSSYNEQFF
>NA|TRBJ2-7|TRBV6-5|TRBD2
TGTGCCAGCAGCCTACTAGCGGGAGGAAACGAGCAGTACTTC
CASSLLAGGNEQYF
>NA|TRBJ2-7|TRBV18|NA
TGTGCCAGCTCACCGAAACGGGAGAGTCCCTACGAGCAGTACTTC
CASSPKRESPYEQYF
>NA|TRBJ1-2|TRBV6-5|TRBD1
TGTGCCAGCTCGGGACAGCAAATCTATGGCTACACCTTC
CASSGQQIYGYTF
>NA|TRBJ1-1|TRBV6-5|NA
TGTGCCAGCAGTTACTCAGGAAGAAGAGGAGAAGCTTTCTTT
CASSYSGRRGEAFF
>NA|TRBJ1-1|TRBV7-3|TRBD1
TGTGCCAGCAGCCCCGGGACAGGGGATACTGAAGCTTTCTTT
CASSPGTGDTEAFF
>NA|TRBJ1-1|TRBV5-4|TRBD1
TGTGCCAGCAGCACTGGACAGGGGCTTCTAGCGGACACTGAAGCTTTCTTT
CASSTGQGLLADTEAFF
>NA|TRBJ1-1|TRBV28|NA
TGTGCCAGCAGTAGGTGGCGAGGACGCGGGGGCCGTAGGGGGGACACTGAAGCTTTCTTT
CASSRWRGRGGRRGDTEAFF
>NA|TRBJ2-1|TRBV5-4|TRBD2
TGTGCCAGCAGCGCCGGGACTAGCCAATACAATGAGCAGTTCTTC
CASSAGTSQYNEQFF
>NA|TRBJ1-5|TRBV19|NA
TGTGCCAGTAGTCCGACAGACTATCAGCCCCAGCATTTT
CASSPTDYQPQHF
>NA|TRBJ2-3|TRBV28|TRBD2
TGTGCCAGCAAGATACCCATAGCGGGAGGGCGGGGAGATACGCAGTATTTT
CASKIPIAGGRGDTQYF
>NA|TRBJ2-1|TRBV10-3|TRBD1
TGTGCCATCAGTGGGACAGGGATTGATAAGTTCTTC
CAISGTGIDKFF
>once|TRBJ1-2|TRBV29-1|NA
TGCAGCGGCGAGGGTCCCGCTCGGGATGGCTACACCTTC
CSGEGPARDGYTF
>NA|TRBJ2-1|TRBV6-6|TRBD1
TGTGCCAGCAGTCACCGGGACAGGGGTGTAAATGAGCAGTTCTTC
CASSHRDRGVNEQFF
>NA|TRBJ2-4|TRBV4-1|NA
TGCGCCAGCAGCCAAGATTATGAGACGGGAGTCGGGTGGCGAAACATTCAGTACTTC
CASSQDYETGVGWRNIQYF
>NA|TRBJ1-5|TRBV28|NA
TGTGCCAGCAGCCCCGGGGATTGGAGCCATAGCAATCAGCCCCAGCATTTT
CASSPGDWSHSNQPQHF
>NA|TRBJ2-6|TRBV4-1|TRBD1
TGCGCCAGCAGCCAAACCGGGACAGGAGTTGGGGCCAACGTCCTGACTTTC
CASSQTGTGVGANVLTF
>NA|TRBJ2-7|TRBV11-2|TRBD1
TGTGCCAGCAGCCCGTGGACAGGGGGCACAACCTACGAGCAGTACTTC
CASSPWTGGTTYEQYF
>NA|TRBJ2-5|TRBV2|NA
TGTGCCAGCAGTCCTAGCCTTTACACAGGGAACCGAGAGACCCAGTACTTC
CASSPSLYTGNRETQYF
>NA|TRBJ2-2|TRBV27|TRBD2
TGTGCCAGCAGTTCTCTGGGGCTAGCGGGAGGGACCGGGGAGCTGTTTTTT
CASSSLGLAGGTGELFF
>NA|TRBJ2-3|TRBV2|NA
TGTGCCAGCAGGGAGTTGCGGGACACAGATACGCAGTATTTT
CASRELRDTDTQYF
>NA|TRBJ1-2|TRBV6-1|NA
TGTGCCAGCAGAAGGGGTTCCTATGGCTACACCTTC
CASRRGSYGYTF
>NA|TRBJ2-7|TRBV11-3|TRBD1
TGTGCCAGCAGCTTAGGGACAGGAGGCTACTACGAGCAGTACTTC
CASSLGTGGYYEQYF
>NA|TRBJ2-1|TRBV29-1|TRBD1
TGCAGCGTGACAGGGGGCCATTTGGCCTACAATGAGCAGTTCTTC
CSVTGGHLAYNEQFF
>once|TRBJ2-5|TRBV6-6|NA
TGTGCCAGCAGTTCCTTTTCGGGTATGGGGACCCAGTACTTC
CASSSFSGMGTQYF
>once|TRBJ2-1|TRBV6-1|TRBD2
TGTGCCAGCAGTGGGCGGGGGGGCCTAAATGAGCAGTTCTTC
CASSGRGGLNEQFF
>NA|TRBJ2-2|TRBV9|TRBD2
TGTGCCAGCAGCGTTAGCGGGGGGGCCAACACCGGGGAGCTGTTTTTT
CASSVSGGANTGELFF